This T cell receptor beta chain emerged from a study of read filtering for tumor transcriptome and immune sequencing. Study at large: Per sample, TCR-region reads ranged about 3.5 to 11 million by IR-seq, 85 to 1273 by RNA-seq. Findings of the study overall: Compared with RNA-seq, IR-seq gave much higher clonotype depth and reliability. Single-read clonotypes: roughly four fifths of IR-seq clonotypes (approximately 4% of reads), 74.6% of RNA-seq clonotypes (44.6% of reads).

The CDR3 loop spans 14 amino acids. V dropped 3 bases and J dropped 0 bases, with 11 bases sitting between them. Germline V gene sequence: CDR1 SQVTM, CDR2 ANQGSEA. Sampling of bone marrow took place during active disease in every patient. From about 400 ng of RNA, a library with molecular barcoded alpha/delta and beta/gamma adaptors was made. Via MiXCR, TCRdb re-called the reads, giving one row per CDR3 protein. The data show about 90,000 distinct CDR3 sequences, with about 12% seen just once and about 15% held by the top ten. In its sample, this clonotype was seen many times. The antigen remains unidentified.

Sequencing was carried out using a population of CD138-negative cells sorted from bone marrow. This TCR came from a donor older than 35 with multiple myeloma. This rearrangement joins TRBV29-1 to TRBJ1-2, with D hard to call. The CDR3 loop is CSVEEPVANYGYTF. For the CDR3, the DNA is TGCAGCGTTGAGGAACCCGTAGCTAACTATGGCTACACCTTC.